The 21 T cell receptor beta chains given below trace back to one sample, sequenced in a study of blood T cell repertoires in COVID-19. Libraries were prepared by immunoSEQ multiplex PCR; TCRdb keeps only in-frame clonotypes and omits some of them. The sample holds some 300,000 clones; more than 75% are singletons and the top ten take 2% to 2.5%. The sample taken for sequencing was PBMCs or T cells enriched from blood (not recorded which). These receptors were taken from an older woman in a cohort exposed to, infected with or recovered from COVID-19 (not recorded which).

This clone was seen a few times. The gene calls are TRBV5-1 and TRBJ1-5; 9 nucleotides match TRBD1. Unmatched junction bases numbered 7, after V lost 2 bases and J lost 7 bases. This CDR3 contains 15 residues. Germline V gives CDR1 SGHRS, CDR2 YFSETQ. The CDR3 sequence is CASSLGTGQSQPQHF. CDR3 bases: TGCGCCAGCAGCTTAGGGACAGGGCAGTCCCAGCCCCAGCATTTT.

The V call is TRBV6-6, the J call TRBJ1-4; TRBD1 aligns across 8 bases. Germline V gene sequence: CDR1 MNHNY, CDR2 SVGAGI (reference sequence). Trimming took 5 bases from V and 8 from J; bases not matched to a gene: 19. The CDR3 length is 18 residues. Here the CDR3 DNA reads TGTGCCAGCAGTCGAGCGAACACCAGGGACAGGCAGGCCGAAAAACTGTTTTTT. This encodes CASSRANTRDRQAEKLFF.

The gene calls are TRBV10-1 and TRBJ1-6; D ambiguous. This CDR3 spans 13 amino acids. Germline lookup yields CDR1 WNHNN and CDR2 SYGVQD (reference sequence). Trimming removed 3 bases at V and 7 bases at J, with 7 bases between. CDR3 in amino acids: CASSETPNSPLHF. CDR3 nucleotide sequence: TGCGCCAGCAGTGAAACACCAAATTCACCCCTCCACTTT.

The chain uses TRBV18 and TRBJ1-4, with D possibly being TRBD1 (5 bases). Germline V gives CDR1 KGHSH, CDR2 LQKENI. The length of the CDR3 is 14 residues. V was pared by 3 bases and J by 8 bases, with 13 bases between. The chain's CDR3 is CASSPGEDEEKLFF. CDR3 coding DNA: TGTGCCAGCTCACCGGGGGAGGACGAGGAAAAACTGTTTTTT.

This chain links TRBV30 with TRBJ1-1, with 10 nucleotides matching TRBD1. V lost 4 bases and J lost 5; bases outside the gene matches: 7. This CDR3 is built from 14 residues. CDR1 is GTSNPN, CDR2 SVGIG, per germline (reference sequence). The CDR3 bases are TGTGCCTGGACTCCGGGACAGGGGCATACTGAAGCTTTCTTT. As protein: CAWTPGQGHTEAFF.

The chain is built from TRBV6-5 and TRBJ2-2; D possibly corresponds to TRBD2 (5 bases). The CDR3 is 14 residues long. Per germline, CDR1 MNHEY and CDR2 SVGAGI. V was trimmed by 6 bases and J by 0 bases, leaving 8 bases between them. CDR3 DNA: TGTGCCAGCAGACCACTAGCGAACACCGGGGAGCTGTTTTTT. This sequence encodes CASRPLANTGELFF.

The chain uses TRBV30 and TRBJ1-6; TRBD1 agrees at 8 bases. CDR3 length: 15 residues. The J segment lost 7 bases and the V segment lost 0 bases, leaving 5 bases of the junction unmatched. Germline V gives CDR1 GTSNPN, CDR2 SVGIG (reference sequence). The CDR3 DNA follows: TGTGCCTGGAGTGTACAAAGGGACAGGAATTCACCCCTCCACTTT. Translated: CAWSVQRDRNSPLHF.

This clone was observed a single time. V is TRBV28 and J is TRBJ2-3, with TRBD2 matching over 7 bases. V lost 7 bases and J lost 1; bases outside the gene matches: 8. The CDR3 runs to 15 residues. Germline values: CDR1 MDHEN, CDR2 SYDVKM. The CDR3 bases are TGTGCCAGCACCGCGGGAGAAAGAGGCACAGATACGCAGTATTTT. It specifies CASTAGERGTDTQYF.

The chain uses TRBV3-1 (or the pseudogene TRBV3-2) and TRBJ1-3, with a tentative D call TRBD1 (6 bases). The CDR3 loop spans 14 amino acids. The germline gives CDR1 LGHDT, CDR2 YNNKEL (reference sequence). Between the trimmed V and J ends, which lost 3 bases and 3 bases, there was a span of 9 bases. In DNA form, the CDR3 reads TGTGCCAGCAGCCAGGGGGCGGTTGGAAACACCATATATTTT. Protein product: CASSQGAVGNTIYF.

V and J are TRBV7-8 and TRBJ1-1; tentative D call: TRBD1 (6 bases). Germline V gene sequence: CDR1 SGHVS, CDR2 FQNEAQ. The germline V and J ends were trimmed by 3 bases and 1 base, with 9 bases remaining between them. This CDR3 comprises 14 residues. In nucleotides, the CDR3 is TGTGCCAGCAGCTTTGGGGGCCAGAACACTGAAGCTTTCTTT. Protein product: CASSFGGQNTEAFF.

The chain combines TRBV15 with TRBJ1-2, with 9 nucleotides matching TRBD1. This CDR3 comprises 16 residues. V gave up 6 bases and J gave up 0 bases; unmatched junction bases: 8. Germline V gene lookup returns CDR1 LNHNV and CDR2 YYDKDF (reference sequence). This CDR3 is CATSLGQGTSNYGYTF. The CDR3 nucleotides are TGTGCCACCAGTTTGGGACAGGGCACATCTAACTATGGCTACACCTTC. The complete variable domain, with remaining parts taken from reference TRBV15 and TRBJ1-2, reads DAMVIQNPRYQVTQFGKPVTLSCSQTLNHNVMYWYQQKSSQAPKLLFHYYDKDFNNEADTPDNFQSRRPNTSFCFLDIRSPGLGDTAMYLCATSLGQGTSNYGYTFGSGTRLTVV.

The CDR3 DNA reads TGTGCCAGCAGCCACAACAGGGCTCGAAATGAAAAACTGTTTTTT. It translates to CASSHNRARNEKLFF. The chain joins TRBV28 to TRBJ1-4, with a possible D match to TRBD1 (6 bases). Trimming took 6 bases from V and 5 from J, leaving 16 bases between them. This CDR3 is built from 15 residues. Germline loops: CDR1 MDHEN, CDR2 SYDVKM.

The chain recombines TRBV6-5 with TRBJ2-1; 8 positions agree with TRBD2. The CDR3 sequence is 16 residues long. CDR1 and CDR2 (germline): MNHEY, SVGAGI. J was trimmed by 9 bases and V by 0 bases; bases with no gene match: 10. This CDR3 is CASSYSQASGLGEQFF. The CDR3, as DNA: TGTGCCAGCAGTTACTCGCAGGCTAGCGGGCTCGGTGAGCAGTTCTTC.

V is TRBV7-2 and J is TRBJ2-7; 7 bases align to TRBD2. The CDR3 is 13 residues long. Germline loops: CDR1 SGHTA, CDR2 FQGNSA. Trimming removed 1 base from V and 6 bases from J; junction bases left unmatched: 3. CDR3 sequence (DNA): TGTGCCAGCAGCTTAGTGGGGAGGGGCGAGCAGTACTTC. It is translated as CASSLVGRGEQYF.

V usage is TRBV5-1 and J usage is TRBJ1-4; TRBD1 matches 9 bases. V shed 5 bases, J shed 8 bases, and the junction held 7 bases outside the gene matches. Germline lookup yields CDR1 SGHRS and CDR2 YFSETQ. The CDR3 totals 14 residues. CDR3 nucleotide sequence: TGCGCCAGCAGACTACAGGGGGCCAAGGAAAAACTGTTTTTT. Its protein product is CASRLQGAKEKLFF.

The CDR3 DNA follows: TGTGCCAGCAGCCCGGGACTAGCGGGAAGGAATGAGCAGTTCTTC. As protein: CASSPGLAGRNEQFF. The J gene is TRBJ2-1, the V gene TRBV3-1 (or the pseudogene TRBV3-2), with 13 bases that match TRBD2. J gave up 7 bases and V 4 bases, and 4 bases lay outside the gene matches. The germline V gene encodes CDR1 LGHDT and CDR2 YNNKEL (reference sequence). The CDR3 is 15 residues long.

The gene calls are TRBV9 and TRBJ2-7; D not resolved. This CDR3 spans 15 amino acids. V was cut by 0 bases and J by 0 bases, with 10 bases left in between. CDR1 is SGDLS, CDR2 YYNGEE, per germline. CDR3 DNA sequence: TGTGCCAGCAGCGTAGGGGCACCTCTCTCCTACGAGCAGTACTTC. It specifies CASSVGAPLSYEQYF.

The J gene is TRBJ1-5, the V gene TRBV4-1, with 9 bases that match TRBD1. The germline gives CDR1 MGHRA, CDR2 YSYEKL. This CDR3 is 17 amino acids long. After removal of 3 bases from V and 1 base from J, the junction contained 7 bases not matched to a gene. The DNA of the CDR3 is TGCGCCAGCAGCCACCCGGGACAGGGTGTGAGCAATCAGCCCCAGCATTTT. Translating it yields CASSHPGQGVSNQPQHF.

This clone was seen once. Mismatch with germline at one junction end may stem from a read error. The V and J genes are TRBV11-2 and TRBJ2-5; TRBD2 agrees at 13 bases. This CDR3 has 14 residues. The germline V gene encodes CDR1 SGHAT and CDR2 FQNNGV. The CDR3 nucleotides read TGTGCCAGCAGCTTAGGACTAGCGGGAGGCCCACCCAACTTC. This encodes CASSLGLAGGPPNF.

This rearrangement joins TRBV30 to TRBJ2-5, with 10 bases aligning to TRBD1. Trimming took 5 bases from V and 5 from J; bases not matched to a gene: 5. There are 13 residues in the CDR3. Looked up from germline, CDR1 is GTSNPN and CDR2 is SVGIG (reference sequence). CDR3: CAWGTGARETQYF. The CDR3 region has the DNA TGTGCCTGGGGGACAGGGGCGAGGGAGACCCAGTACTTC.

The V gene is TRBV5-1, the J gene TRBJ2-1; tentatively, D is TRBD1 (6 bases). V lost 6 bases and J lost 5, with 15 bases in between. Germline CDR1 is SGHRS and CDR2 is YFSETQ. CDR3 length equals 14 residues. The CDR3 loop reads CASTKDSTDNEQFF. In DNA, the CDR3 is TGCGCCAGCACTAAGGACAGCACCGACAATGAGCAGTTCTTC.